Shown below are 16 T cell receptor beta chains from a single sample sequenced in a study of blood T cell repertoires in COVID-19. Measured with immunoSEQ multiplex PCR; TCRdb has only the in-frame clones, and not every one. This table holds about 200,000 clones, 85% to 90% found once. The specimen was PBMCs or T cells enriched from blood (not recorded which). The receptor source for this set is a young man who had recovered from COVID-19.

V usage is TRBV5-1 and J usage is TRBJ1-1; D is possibly TRBD1 (5 bases). From germline, CDR1 is SGHRS and CDR2 YFSETQ. This CDR3 has 14 residues. V lost 2 bases to trimming and J lost 4 bases, with 12 bases between them. In nucleotides, the CDR3 is TGCGCCAGCAGCTTTTCTTCCGGGGGCACTGAAGCTTTCTTT. Translation gives CASSFSSGGTEAFF.

The DNA for the CDR3 is TGTGCCAGCAGTACCCCAGGGGTCCGGGGCTACACCTTC. Its translation: CASSTPGVRGYTF. The V and J genes are TRBV28 and TRBJ1-2; maybe TRBD1 (6 bases). CDR1 MDHEN and CDR2 SYDVKM come from the germline V gene. The V gene lost 5 bases and the J gene lost 8 bases, with 15 bases spanning the gap. The CDR3 is 13 residues long.

The chain carries TRBV4-1 and TRBJ1-2; no clear D. Between the trimmed V and J ends, which lost 2 bases and 7 bases, there was a span of 17 bases. CDR3 length: 15 residues. Germline CDR1 reads MGHRA; CDR2 reads YSYEKL. The CDR3 DNA is TGCGCCAGCAGCCAACTCCGAGGAGGGAAGGGTGGCTACACCTTC. It translates to CASSQLRGGKGGYTF.

The V call is TRBV19, the J call TRBJ1-2; TRBD1 matches 7 bases. This CDR3 region has 13 residues. Germline-derived CDR1 and CDR2 are LNHDA and SQIVND (reference sequence). J was trimmed by 4 bases and V by 5 bases; bases with no gene match: 4. Here the CDR3 DNA reads TGTGCCAGTAGTGGGACAGCCCCCTATGGCTACACCTTC. Translation gives CASSGTAPYGYTF.

This rearrangement joins TRBV19 to TRBJ1-1; no clear D gene. Trimming took 6 bases from V and 7 from J, leaving 6 bases between them. The CDR3 runs to 10 residues. Germline assignment: CDR1 LNHDA and CDR2 SQIVND (reference sequence). The CDR3: CASRGDEAFF. As DNA, the CDR3 is TGTGCCAGTAGAGGAGATGAAGCTTTCTTT.

The rearrangement uses TRBV11-2 and TRBJ1-1, with 11 bases that match TRBD1. Germline CDR1 SGHAT, CDR2 FQNNGV. This CDR3 spans 14 amino acids. After removal of 5 bases from V and 7 bases from J, the junction contained 6 bases not matched to a gene. CDR3 region: CASSEGQGVSEAFF. CDR3 nucleotide sequence: TGTGCCAGCAGCGAGGGACAGGGGGTGAGTGAAGCTTTCTTT. Full variable domain (remainder filled in from reference TRBV11-2 and TRBJ1-1): EAGVAQSPRYKIIEKRQSVAFWCNPISGHATLYWYQQILGQGPKLLIQFQNNGVVDDSQLPKDRFSAERLKGVDSTLKIQPAKLEDSAVYLCASSEGQGVSEAFFGQGTRLTVV.

The chain combines TRBV7-9 with TRBJ2-2; possibly TRBD2 for D (6 bases). CDR3 length: 17 amino acids. The V end was cut by 3 bases, the J end by 1 base, with 15 bases between. Germline CDR1 is SEHNR and CDR2 is FQNEAQ (reference sequence). The CDR3 DNA follows: TGTGCCAGCAGCTTCCCCGCCGGGAGACAGAACACCGGGGAGCTGTTTTTT. Translated: CASSFPAGRQNTGELFF.

This rearrangement joins TRBV27 to TRBJ1-6, with 9 nucleotides matching TRBD1. This CDR3 spans 15 amino acids. Losses at the gene ends were 0 bases for V and 11 bases for J; bases not matched to a gene: 5. Germline CDR1 MNHEY, CDR2 SMNVEV (reference sequence). The CDR3: CASSLSGDRVTPLHF. The DNA of the CDR3 is TGTGCCAGCAGTTTATCGGGGGACAGGGTGACACCCCTCCACTTT.

The chain has TRBV7-6 and TRBJ1-6; no firm D call. Trimming cost V 1 base and J 10 bases, with 11 bases left between them. Germline values: CDR1 SGHVS, CDR2 FNYEAQ. The CDR3 consists of 14 residues. Here the CDR3 DNA reads TGTGCCAGCAGCTTAGGAGGATTAGGCTCACCCCTCCACTTT. This translates into CASSLGGLGSPLHF.

V gene TRBV7-2 combines with J gene TRBJ2-7, with 7 bases matching TRBD2. Germline V gene data show CDR1 as SGHTA and CDR2 as FQGNSA. V trimming: 6 bases; J trimming: 2 bases; junction bases outside the gene matches: 7. The CDR3 covers 14 residues. Here the CDR3 reads CASRETTSTYEQYF. CDR3 bases: TGTGCCAGCAGAGAAACGACTAGCACCTACGAGCAGTACTTC.

The rearrangement joins TRBV11-2 to TRBJ2-7; 9 nucleotides align to TRBD2. The length of the CDR3 is 13 residues. Germline-derived CDR1 and CDR2 are SGHAT and FQNNGV. V dropped 8 bases and J dropped 3; count of bases not matched to a gene: 5. The CDR3 DNA sequence: TGTGCCAGCTCTGAGACTAGCGGCTACGAGCAGTACTTC. This gives the protein CASSETSGYEQYF.

This rearrangement joins TRBV30 to TRBJ1-1, with D hard to call. The CDR3 is 13 residues long. Germline assignment: CDR1 GTSNPN and CDR2 SVGIG (reference sequence). The V and J ends lost 3 bases and 3 bases respectively, with 11 bases between them. CDR3 amino acids: CAWSSNRDTEAFF. DNA for the CDR3: TGTGCCTGGAGCTCCAATCGGGACACTGAAGCTTTCTTT. Combining the CDR3 with reference TRBV30 and TRBJ1-1 gives the whole variable domain SQTIHQWPATLVQPVGSPLSLECTVEGTSNPNLYWYRQAAGRGLQLLFYSVGIGQISSEVPQNLSASRPQDRQFILSSKKLLLSDSGFYLCAWSSNRDTEAFFGQGTRLTVV.

This clone has a handful of counts. The chain combines TRBV10-2 with TRBJ2-3; 8 nucleotides match TRBD2. V lost 6 bases and J lost 0; bases outside the gene matches: 2. This CDR3 has 14 residues. The germline CDR1 and CDR2 sequences are WSHSY and SAAADI. DNA for the CDR3: TGCGCCAGCAGAGCTAGCGGGAGCACAGATACGCAGTATTTT. This codes for CASRASGSTDTQYF.

This chain uses TRBV6-5 with TRBJ1-1; TRBD1 matches at 9 bases. Trimming cost V 6 bases and J 9 bases; bases outside gene matches: 14. Germline CDR1 reads MNHEY; CDR2 reads SVGAGI. The CDR3 runs 15 residues. CDR3 residues: CASSASTGGGQKAFF. The CDR3 nucleotides read TGTGCCAGCAGCGCTTCGACAGGGGGAGGGCAAAAAGCTTTCTTT.

V gene TRBV2 combines with J gene TRBJ1-4, with TRBD1 as a possible D gene (5 bases). The germline CDR1 and CDR2 sequences are SNHLY and FYNNEI. This CDR3 contains 14 residues. The V gene lost 4 bases and the J gene lost 14 bases, with 20 bases spanning the gap. This chain's CDR3 is CASSGLGGSYRLFF. CDR3 in DNA: TGTGCCAGCAGTGGCCTCGGGGGGTCTTATCGGCTGTTTTTT. Variable domain in full (rest from reference TRBV2 and TRBJ1-4): EPEVTQTPSHQVTQMGQEVILRCVPISNHLYFYWYRQILGQKVEFLVSFYNNEISEKSEIFDDQFSVERPDGSNFTLKIRSTKLEDSAMYFCASSGLGGSYRLFFGSGTQLSVL.

The chain is built from TRBV24-1 and TRBJ2-1, with unresolved D. The CDR3 consists of 12 residues. Germline values: CDR1 KGHDR, CDR2 SFDVKD. V shed 10 bases and J shed 6 bases, with 12 bases lying between them. The CDR3 DNA follows: TGTGCCACAAGCCTGTACGGCAATGAGCAGTTCTTC. This sequence encodes CATSLYGNEQFF.